The 18 T cell receptor beta chains presented below share a single source sample, sequenced in a study of T cell repertoires in cytomegalovirus infection. Using its own MiXCR run on the reads, TCRdb lists one record per CDR3 protein. The sample yields 400,000 or so distinct CDR3 sequences, 15% to 20% seen once. The material sequenced was PBMCs. All receptors come from a human donor in good health (CMV status not recorded). Some clones in this sample may be carry-over from other donors' samples.

The table lists this clonotype with a few counts. J is TRBJ2-4 and V is TRBV7-2, with D perhaps matching TRBD1 (6 bases). The CDR3 is made up of 13 amino acids. V was pared by 1 base and J by 11 bases, with 12 bases between. The germline V gene encodes CDR1 SGHTA and CDR2 FQGNSA. The CDR3 sequence is CASSLGSGAFQYF. For the CDR3, the DNA is TGTGCCAGCAGCTTAGGGTCAGGGGCTTTTCAGTACTTC.

This clonotype was seen just once. The rearrangement uses TRBV2 and TRBJ1-1; 9 bases map to TRBD1. There are 14 residues in the CDR3. V dropped 10 bases and J dropped 1; count of bases not matched to a gene: 7. The germline gives CDR1 SNHLY, CDR2 FYNNEI. CDR3 amino acids: CATRQGVRNTEAFF. In nucleotides, the CDR3 is TGTGCCACCCGACAGGGGGTGAGGAACACTGAAGCTTTCTTT.

This clonotype was counted many times. The gene calls are TRBV6-2 or TRBV6-3 and TRBJ2-1, with 9 bases lining up with TRBD2. Germline loops: CDR1 MNHEY, CDR2 SVGEGT. V lost 5 bases to trimming and J lost 4 bases; unmatched junction nucleotides: 6. The CDR3 totals 15 residues. CDR3 region: CASSLLAGRYNEQFF. As DNA, the CDR3 is TGTGCCAGCAGTCTTCTAGCGGGAAGGTACAATGAGCAGTTCTTC.

This clonotype was found many times. V and J are TRBV28 and TRBJ1-5; D remains ambiguous. V was clipped by 8 bases and J by 9 bases, with 11 bases between them. CDR1 and CDR2 from the germline V gene are MDHEN and SYDVKM. This CDR3 has 11 amino acids. The CDR3 DNA reads as TGTGCCAGCGGGCTTGCGGGGCCCCAGCATTTT. It codes for CASGLAGPQHF.

As DNA, the CDR3 is TGTGCCAGCAGCCACCGGGTTATGAACACTGAAGCTTTCTTT. It is translated as CASSHRVMNTEAFF. The rearrangement uses TRBV7-9 and TRBJ1-1; no firm D call. With 5 bases removed from V and 0 bases from J, the gap between germline ends came to 10 bases. Per germline, CDR1 SEHNR and CDR2 FQNEAQ (reference sequence). The CDR3 is made up of 14 amino acids.

This clonotype came up many times. The chain uses TRBV7-9 and TRBJ1-5; D uncertain. Germline CDR1 reads SEHNR; CDR2 reads FQNEAQ (reference sequence). The CDR3 runs 13 residues. Trimming shortened V by 4 bases and J by 4 bases, and 8 bases separated the two germline ends. CDR3 region: CASSSSLNQPQHF. CDR3 coding DNA: TGTGCCAGCAGCTCTTCACTGAATCAGCCCCAGCATTTT.

This clonotype has more than one count but fewer than ten. The V and J genes are TRBV6-2 or TRBV6-3 and TRBJ2-3; D is possibly TRBD1 or TRBD2 (5 bases each). With 7 bases removed from V and 2 bases from J, the gap between germline ends came to 13 bases. From germline, CDR1 is MNHEY and CDR2 SVGEGT. CDR3 length: 14 amino acids. For the CDR3, the DNA is TGTGCCAGCACTCAAGGTGGGACCACAGATACGCAGTATTTT. Translation gives CASTQGGTTDTQYF.

In its sample, this clonotype was seen many times. The rearrangement links TRBV7-2 to TRBJ2-3; possible D gene TRBD2, 5 bases. This CDR3 has 15 residues. Germline CDR1 is SGHTA and CDR2 is FQGNSA. V gave up 3 bases and J gave up 3 bases, with 13 bases separating them. The CDR3 spells CASSFMGSSTDTQYF. In nucleotides, the CDR3 is TGTGCCAGCAGCTTTATGGGGAGTAGTACAGATACGCAGTATTTT.

This clonotype occurred a few times. The chain combines TRBV2 with TRBJ2-5, with 8 bases that match TRBD2. The CDR3 contains 15 residues. Trimming cost V 8 bases and J 7 bases; bases outside gene matches: 15. Germline V gene lookup returns CDR1 SNHLY and CDR2 FYNNEI. Here the CDR3 reads CASDPLPSGRGTQYF. The CDR3, as DNA: TGTGCCAGCGACCCTCTGCCTAGCGGGCGAGGGACCCAGTACTTC.

The table lists this clonotype with many counts. The rearrangement joins TRBV7-2 to TRBJ1-3; perhaps TRBD1 as D (5 bases). The V and J ends lost 1 base and 9 bases respectively, with 19 bases between them. The germline CDR1 and CDR2 sequences are SGHTA and FQGNSA. The CDR3 consists of 16 residues. The CDR3 bases are TGTGCCAGCAGCTTAGTCGGAGGACACGTACTGGCCACCATATATTTT. This gives the protein CASSLVGGHVLATIYF.

This clonotype was picked up a small number of times. The gene calls are TRBV27 and TRBJ1-5; D possibly corresponds to TRBD1 (5 bases). Germline V gene lookup returns CDR1 MNHEY and CDR2 SMNVEV (reference sequence). The germline V and J ends were trimmed by 5 bases and 3 bases, with 14 bases remaining between them. This CDR3 spans 15 amino acids. CDR3 nucleotides: TGTGCCAGCAGTCCCCAGGACAAATTCAATCAGCCCCAGCATTTT. Its protein product is CASSPQDKFNQPQHF.

This clonotype was observed a few times. The CDR3 reads CASRGRGREGLYTQYF. The CDR3 DNA follows: TGTGCCAGCAGGGGGAGGGGGCGGGAGGGCCTTTATACGCAGTATTTT. This chain links TRBV7-8 with TRBJ2-3, with TRBD2 identical over 9 bases. Per germline, CDR1 SGHVS and CDR2 FQNEAQ. CDR3 length: 16 residues. Germline trimming cut 6 bases from V and 7 bases from J; bases unmatched to any gene: 14.

The sample holds many counts of this clonotype. This rearrangement joins TRBV7-2 to TRBJ2-3; 7 nucleotides match TRBD1. The CDR3 is 15 residues long. V gave up 7 bases and J gave up 1 base; unmatched junction bases: 8. Germline V CDR1 and CDR2: SGHTA, FQGNSA. The CDR3 sequence: CASIQATGRTDTQYF. The CDR3 bases are TGTGCCAGCATTCAAGCGACAGGGCGCACAGATACGCAGTATTTT.

This clonotype was counted only a few times. The chain carries TRBV28 and TRBJ2-7; no clear D. This CDR3 has 14 residues. Germline assignment: CDR1 MDHEN and CDR2 SYDVKM. V was shortened by 5 bases and J by 2 bases, with 13 bases between the two germline ends. CDR3 protein: CASSRTDDAYEQYF. In DNA form, the CDR3 reads TGTGCCAGCAGTCGGACGGATGACGCCTACGAGCAGTACTTC.

Ten or more counts support this clonotype. The CDR3 bases are TGTGCCAGCAGCTTAGTTGGGACAGGGGCCGGGGATACGCAGTATTTT. Translating gives CASSLVGTGAGDTQYF. This chain connects TRBV7-2 to TRBJ2-3, with 10 bases lining up with TRBD1. Unmatched junction bases numbered 7, after V lost 1 base and J lost 6 bases. From germline, CDR1 is SGHTA and CDR2 FQGNSA. The CDR3 is 16 amino acids. The variable domain in full, completed from reference TRBV7-2 and TRBJ2-3, reads GAGVSQSPSNKVTEKGKDVELRCDPISGHTALYWYRQSLGQGLEFLIYFQGNSAPDKSGLPSDRFSAERTGGSVSTLTIQRTQQEDSAVYLCASSLVGTGAGDTQYFGPGTRLTVL.

This clonotype came up a few times. J is TRBJ2-5 and V is TRBV20-1, with D hard to call. Germline CDR1 is DFQATT and CDR2 is SNEGSKA (reference sequence). The CDR3 extends over 11 amino acids. Trimming pared 8 bases from V and 1 base from J, leaving 8 bases between. CDR3 region: CSPRIQETQYF. Here the CDR3 DNA reads TGCAGTCCCCGGATCCAAGAGACCCAGTACTTC.

This clonotype was counted at least ten times. The CDR3 DNA sequence: TGTGCCAGCAGCTTAGTCCCGGCAGGGGCCGGAGGAGAGACCCAGTACTTC. Translation gives CASSLVPAGAGGETQYF. The V call is TRBV7-2, the J call TRBJ2-5; possible D gene TRBD1, 6 bases. This CDR3 contains 17 residues. CDR1 is SGHTA and CDR2 is FQGNSA in the germline V gene. The V gene lost 1 base and the J gene lost 4 bases, with 19 bases spanning the gap. The full variable domain, with the rest looked up from reference TRBV7-2 and TRBJ2-5, is GAGVSQSPSNKVTEKGKDVELRCDPISGHTALYWYRQSLGQGLEFLIYFQGNSAPDKSGLPSDRFSAERTGGSVSTLTIQRTQQEDSAVYLCASSLVPAGAGGETQYFGPGTRLLVL.

This clonotype has just a few counts. The gene calls are TRBV19 and TRBJ1-4; D not certain. CDR1 and CDR2 (germline): LNHDA, SQIVND (reference sequence). The CDR3 has 15 residues. The germline V and J ends were trimmed by 4 bases and 8 bases, with 17 bases remaining between them. The CDR3 loop is CASSNFAKGMEKLFF. Written as DNA, the CDR3 is TGTGCCAGTAGTAATTTCGCGAAGGGAATGGAAAAACTGTTTTTT.